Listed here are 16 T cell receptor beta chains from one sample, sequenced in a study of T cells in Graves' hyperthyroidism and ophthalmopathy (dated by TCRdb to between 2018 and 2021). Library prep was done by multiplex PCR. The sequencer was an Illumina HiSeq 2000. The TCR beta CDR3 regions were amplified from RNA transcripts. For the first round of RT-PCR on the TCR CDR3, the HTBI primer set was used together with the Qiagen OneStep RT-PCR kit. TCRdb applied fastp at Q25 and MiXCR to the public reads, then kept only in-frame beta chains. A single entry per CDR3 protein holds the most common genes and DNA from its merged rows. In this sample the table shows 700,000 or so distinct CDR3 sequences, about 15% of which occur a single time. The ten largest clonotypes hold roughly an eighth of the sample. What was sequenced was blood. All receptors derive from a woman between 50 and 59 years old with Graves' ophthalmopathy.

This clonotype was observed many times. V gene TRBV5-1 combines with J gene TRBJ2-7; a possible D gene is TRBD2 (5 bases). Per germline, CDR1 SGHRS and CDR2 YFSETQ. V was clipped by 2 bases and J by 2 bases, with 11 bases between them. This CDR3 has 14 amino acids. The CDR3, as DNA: TGCGCCAGCAGCTTCCGACGGGAAACCTACGAGCAGTACTTC. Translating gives CASSFRRETYEQYF.

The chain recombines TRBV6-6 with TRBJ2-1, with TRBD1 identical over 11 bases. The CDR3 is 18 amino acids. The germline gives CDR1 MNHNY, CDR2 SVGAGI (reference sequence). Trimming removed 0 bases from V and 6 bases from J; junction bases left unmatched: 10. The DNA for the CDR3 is TGTGCCAGCAGTTACTCGGATGGCTTGGGACAGGGGGGCAATGAGCAGTTCTTC. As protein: CASSYSDGLGQGGNEQFF.

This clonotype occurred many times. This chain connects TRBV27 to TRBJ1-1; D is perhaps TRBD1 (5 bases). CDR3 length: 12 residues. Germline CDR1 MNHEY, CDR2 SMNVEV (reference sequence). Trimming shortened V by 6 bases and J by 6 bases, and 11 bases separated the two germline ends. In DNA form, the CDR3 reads TGTGCCAGCAGCCGAGGGACGTCTGAAGCTTTCTTT. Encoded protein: CASSRGTSEAFF.

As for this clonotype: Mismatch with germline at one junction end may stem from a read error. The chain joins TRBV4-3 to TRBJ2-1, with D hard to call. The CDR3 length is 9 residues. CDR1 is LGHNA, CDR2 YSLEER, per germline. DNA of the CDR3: TGCGCCAGCAGCCAGTATGGGATCTTC. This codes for CASSQYGIF.

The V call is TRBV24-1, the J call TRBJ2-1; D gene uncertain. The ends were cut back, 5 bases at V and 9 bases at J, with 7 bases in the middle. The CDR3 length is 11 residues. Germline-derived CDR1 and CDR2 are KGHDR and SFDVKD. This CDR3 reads CATSGTTEQFF. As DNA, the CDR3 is TGTGCCACCAGTGGGACCACTGAGCAGTTCTTC.

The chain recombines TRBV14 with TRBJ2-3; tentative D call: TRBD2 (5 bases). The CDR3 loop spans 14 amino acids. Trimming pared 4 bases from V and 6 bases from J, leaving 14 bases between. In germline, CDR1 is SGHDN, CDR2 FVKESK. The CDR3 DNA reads TGTGCCAGCAGCCCTTTCGGAGGATCCGATACGCAGTATTTT. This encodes CASSPFGGSDTQYF.

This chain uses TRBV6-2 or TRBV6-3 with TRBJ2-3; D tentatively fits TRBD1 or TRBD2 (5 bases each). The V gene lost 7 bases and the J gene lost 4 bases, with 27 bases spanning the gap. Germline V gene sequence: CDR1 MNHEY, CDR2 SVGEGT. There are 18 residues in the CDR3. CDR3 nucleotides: TGTGCCAGCACCGGCGGAGGCCTCACCGGGTGGGGCGCAGATACGCAGTATTTT. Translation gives CASTGGGLTGWGADTQYF.

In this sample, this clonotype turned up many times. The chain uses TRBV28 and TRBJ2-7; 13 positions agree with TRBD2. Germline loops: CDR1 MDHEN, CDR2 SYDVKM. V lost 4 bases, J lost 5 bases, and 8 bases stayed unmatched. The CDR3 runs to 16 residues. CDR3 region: CASSSRTSGSKDEQYF. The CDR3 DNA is TGTGCCAGCAGTTCCAGGACTAGCGGGAGCAAAGACGAGCAGTACTTC.

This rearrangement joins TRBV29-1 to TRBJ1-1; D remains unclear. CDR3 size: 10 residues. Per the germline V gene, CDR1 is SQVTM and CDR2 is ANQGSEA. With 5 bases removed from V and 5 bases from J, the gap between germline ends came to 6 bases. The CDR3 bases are TGCAGCGTTAGGAAGACTGAAGCTTTCTTT. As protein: CSVRKTEAFF.

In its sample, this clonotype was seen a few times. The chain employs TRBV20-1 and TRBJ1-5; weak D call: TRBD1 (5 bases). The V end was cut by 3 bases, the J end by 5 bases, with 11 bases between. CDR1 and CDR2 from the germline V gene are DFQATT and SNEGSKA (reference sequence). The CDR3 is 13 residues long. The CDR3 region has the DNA TGCAGTGCTAGTGTAAGCAGGGATCAGCCCCAGCATTTT. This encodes CSASVSRDQPQHF.

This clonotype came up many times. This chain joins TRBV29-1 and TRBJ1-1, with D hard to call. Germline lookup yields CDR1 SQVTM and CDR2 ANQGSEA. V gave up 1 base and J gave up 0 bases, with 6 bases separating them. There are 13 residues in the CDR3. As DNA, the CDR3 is TGCAGCGTTGAAGGGCAGATGAACACTGAAGCTTTCTTT. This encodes CSVEGQMNTEAFF.

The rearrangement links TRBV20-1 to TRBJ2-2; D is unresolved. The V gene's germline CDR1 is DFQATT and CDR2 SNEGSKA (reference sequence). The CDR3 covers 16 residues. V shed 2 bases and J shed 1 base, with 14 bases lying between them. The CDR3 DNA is TGCAGTGCTAGATCTTCGTTACGGATGAACACCGGGGAGCTGTTTTTT. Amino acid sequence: CSARSSLRMNTGELFF.

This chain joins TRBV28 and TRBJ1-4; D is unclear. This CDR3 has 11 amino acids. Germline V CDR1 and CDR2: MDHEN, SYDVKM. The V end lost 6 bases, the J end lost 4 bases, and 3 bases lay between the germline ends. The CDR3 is CASRSNEKLFF. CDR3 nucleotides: TGTGCCAGCAGGAGTAATGAAAAACTGTTTTTT.

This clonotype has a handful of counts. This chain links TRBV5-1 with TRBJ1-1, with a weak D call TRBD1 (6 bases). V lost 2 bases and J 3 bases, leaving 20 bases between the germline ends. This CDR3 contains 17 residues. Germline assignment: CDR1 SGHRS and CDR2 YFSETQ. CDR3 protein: CASSFFPLSTGYTEAFF. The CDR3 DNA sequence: TGCGCCAGCAGCTTTTTTCCTCTCTCTACAGGGTACACTGAAGCTTTCTTT.

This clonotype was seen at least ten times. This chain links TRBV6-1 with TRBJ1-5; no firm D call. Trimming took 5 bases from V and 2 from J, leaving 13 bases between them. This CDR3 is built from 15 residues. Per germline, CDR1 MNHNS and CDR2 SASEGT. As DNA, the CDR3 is TGTGCCAGCAGTCCTCGGACCCGGGGCAATCAGCCCCAGCATTTT. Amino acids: CASSPRTRGNQPQHF.

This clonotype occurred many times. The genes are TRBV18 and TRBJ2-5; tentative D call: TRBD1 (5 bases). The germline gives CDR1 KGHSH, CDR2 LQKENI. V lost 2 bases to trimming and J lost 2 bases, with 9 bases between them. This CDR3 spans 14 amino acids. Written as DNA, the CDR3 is TGTGCCAGCTCACCAGGAAGACAGCAAGAGACCCAGTACTTC. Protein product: CASSPGRQQETQYF.